This TCR beta chain was documented in a study of blood T cell repertoires in COVID-19 (dated by TCRdb to about 2020). Some background on the complete study: The collaborator samples originated in the United States, Italy and Spain and spanned the acute and convalescent phases of COVID-19. Where available, HLA class I and class II types were obtained from metadata supplied by the sample provider rather than from assay-based typing. The sample metadata nearly always contained a de-identified subject ID, COVID-19 status, age in years and sex. The samples were drawn from the first 160 participants of the ongoing ImmuneRACE study and from over a thousand subjects provided by 6 global collaborators. The prospective study material was composed of cDNA or gDNA derived from T cells, B-cell-depleted T cells, or PBMCs. The dataset comprised deeply sampled blood TCRbeta repertoires from subjects exposed to, actively infected with, or recovered from COVID-19. The repertoires were made available in a free public database intended to serve as a resource for research on the immune response to SARS-CoV-2.

On this clone: The antigen it binds to is not known. No much larger clonotype is one base removed from it; base qualities were not supplied.

Whole blood was collected in K2EDTA tubes by collaborating institutions according to the institutions' own protocols. Collaborator samples were shipped for TCRbeta analysis as frozen whole blood, isolated PBMCs, or DNA extracted from either sample type. The full study reports these points: Clinical and demographic metadata were provided uncurated, with the amount varying by source and participant.

At the junction V is shortened by 4 bases and J by 1 base, with 10 bases in between. The CDR3 measures 14 amino acids from cysteine to phenylalanine. Of the read, only the CDR3 DNA is kept; its 42 bases are in frame from base 1. The germline V gene (reference sequence) gives CDR1 as SGHNT and CDR2 as YYREEE. TCRbeta CDR3 regions were amplified from genomic DNA by means of the immunoSEQ Assay, a bias-controlled multiplex PCR. The source study handled its data this way. Within the assay, amplification of reference gene primers was used to estimate how many nucleated cells each sample contained. To quantify the absolute abundance of each unique TCRbeta CDR3 rearrangement, sequence reads were collapsed and filtered. For each sample, productive Simpson clonality was calculated by taking the square root of Simpson's diversity index across productive rearrangements. TCRdb took this table from immuneACCESS and kept in-frame rearrangements with V and J called. Such tables lack part of the clones; where checked against another copy, unresolved V genes explain under half of the gap, and the rest is unexplained. V and J calls and clone size are as listed in that table; D and trimming were resolved from the DNA. In this sample the table shows some 200,000 clones, roughly 90% of which occur a single time. The ten largest clones add up to under 2% of the sample.

Sequencing was carried out using peripheral blood. The sequence links TRBV5-4 to TRBJ2-3; TRBD2 might be the D gene, on 5 matching bases. The receptor's source is a man aged 65-85 years with acute or convalescent COVID-19. The CDR3 reads as follows: CASSRGLGTDTQYF. At the DNA level, the sequence is TGTGCCAGCAGCCGCGGGCTTGGCACAGATACGCAGTATTTT.